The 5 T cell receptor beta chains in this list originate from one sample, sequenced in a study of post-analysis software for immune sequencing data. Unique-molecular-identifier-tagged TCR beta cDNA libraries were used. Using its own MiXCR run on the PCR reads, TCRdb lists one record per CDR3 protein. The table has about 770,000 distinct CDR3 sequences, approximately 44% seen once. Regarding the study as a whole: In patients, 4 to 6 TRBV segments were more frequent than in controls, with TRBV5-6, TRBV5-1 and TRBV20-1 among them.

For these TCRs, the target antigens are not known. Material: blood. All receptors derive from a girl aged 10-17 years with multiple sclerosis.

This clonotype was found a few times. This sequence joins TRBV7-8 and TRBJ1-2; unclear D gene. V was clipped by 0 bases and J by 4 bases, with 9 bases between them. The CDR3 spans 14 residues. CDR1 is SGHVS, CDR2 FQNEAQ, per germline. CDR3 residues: CASSLAGSRYGYTF. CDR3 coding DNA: TGTGCCAGCAGCTTAGCTGGCAGCCGCTATGGCTACACCTTC.

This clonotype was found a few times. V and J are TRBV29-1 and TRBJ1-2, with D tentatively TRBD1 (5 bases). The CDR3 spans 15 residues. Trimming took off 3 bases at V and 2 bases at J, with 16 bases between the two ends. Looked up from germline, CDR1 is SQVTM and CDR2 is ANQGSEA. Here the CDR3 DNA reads TGCAGCGTTGACGTCTTTGGGGGTCCGAACTATGGCTACACCTTC. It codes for CSVDVFGGPNYGYTF. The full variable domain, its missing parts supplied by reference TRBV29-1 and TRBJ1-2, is SAVISQKPSRDICQRGTSLTIQCQVDSQVTMMFWYRQQPGQSLTLIATANQGSEATYESGFVIDKFPISRPNLTFSTLTVSNMSPEDSSIYLCSVDVFGGPNYGYTFGSGTRLTVV.

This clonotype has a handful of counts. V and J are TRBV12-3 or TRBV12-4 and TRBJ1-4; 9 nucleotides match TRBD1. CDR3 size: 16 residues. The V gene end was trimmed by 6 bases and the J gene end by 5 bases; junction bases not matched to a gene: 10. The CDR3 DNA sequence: TGTGCCAGCAGGCCGGGACAGGGCCCCTACAATGAAAAACTGTTTTTT. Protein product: CASRPGQGPYNEKLFF.

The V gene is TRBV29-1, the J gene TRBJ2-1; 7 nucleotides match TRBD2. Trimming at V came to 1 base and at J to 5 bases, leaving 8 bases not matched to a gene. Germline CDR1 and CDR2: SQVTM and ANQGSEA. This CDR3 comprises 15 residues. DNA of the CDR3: TGCAGCGTTGAAGGGGGGAGGGGAGCAAACAATGAGCAGTTCTTC. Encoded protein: CSVEGGRGANNEQFF.

CDR3 sequence reads: CASSFRGLTSEAFF. The CDR3 coding sequence is TGTGCCAGCAGTTTTCGGGGGCTTACTTCTGAAGCTTTCTTT. J is TRBJ1-1 and V is TRBV12-3 or TRBV12-4; D possibly corresponds to TRBD1 (6 bases). The CDR3 is 14 residues long. V lost 3 bases, J lost 6 bases, and 14 bases lay in between.